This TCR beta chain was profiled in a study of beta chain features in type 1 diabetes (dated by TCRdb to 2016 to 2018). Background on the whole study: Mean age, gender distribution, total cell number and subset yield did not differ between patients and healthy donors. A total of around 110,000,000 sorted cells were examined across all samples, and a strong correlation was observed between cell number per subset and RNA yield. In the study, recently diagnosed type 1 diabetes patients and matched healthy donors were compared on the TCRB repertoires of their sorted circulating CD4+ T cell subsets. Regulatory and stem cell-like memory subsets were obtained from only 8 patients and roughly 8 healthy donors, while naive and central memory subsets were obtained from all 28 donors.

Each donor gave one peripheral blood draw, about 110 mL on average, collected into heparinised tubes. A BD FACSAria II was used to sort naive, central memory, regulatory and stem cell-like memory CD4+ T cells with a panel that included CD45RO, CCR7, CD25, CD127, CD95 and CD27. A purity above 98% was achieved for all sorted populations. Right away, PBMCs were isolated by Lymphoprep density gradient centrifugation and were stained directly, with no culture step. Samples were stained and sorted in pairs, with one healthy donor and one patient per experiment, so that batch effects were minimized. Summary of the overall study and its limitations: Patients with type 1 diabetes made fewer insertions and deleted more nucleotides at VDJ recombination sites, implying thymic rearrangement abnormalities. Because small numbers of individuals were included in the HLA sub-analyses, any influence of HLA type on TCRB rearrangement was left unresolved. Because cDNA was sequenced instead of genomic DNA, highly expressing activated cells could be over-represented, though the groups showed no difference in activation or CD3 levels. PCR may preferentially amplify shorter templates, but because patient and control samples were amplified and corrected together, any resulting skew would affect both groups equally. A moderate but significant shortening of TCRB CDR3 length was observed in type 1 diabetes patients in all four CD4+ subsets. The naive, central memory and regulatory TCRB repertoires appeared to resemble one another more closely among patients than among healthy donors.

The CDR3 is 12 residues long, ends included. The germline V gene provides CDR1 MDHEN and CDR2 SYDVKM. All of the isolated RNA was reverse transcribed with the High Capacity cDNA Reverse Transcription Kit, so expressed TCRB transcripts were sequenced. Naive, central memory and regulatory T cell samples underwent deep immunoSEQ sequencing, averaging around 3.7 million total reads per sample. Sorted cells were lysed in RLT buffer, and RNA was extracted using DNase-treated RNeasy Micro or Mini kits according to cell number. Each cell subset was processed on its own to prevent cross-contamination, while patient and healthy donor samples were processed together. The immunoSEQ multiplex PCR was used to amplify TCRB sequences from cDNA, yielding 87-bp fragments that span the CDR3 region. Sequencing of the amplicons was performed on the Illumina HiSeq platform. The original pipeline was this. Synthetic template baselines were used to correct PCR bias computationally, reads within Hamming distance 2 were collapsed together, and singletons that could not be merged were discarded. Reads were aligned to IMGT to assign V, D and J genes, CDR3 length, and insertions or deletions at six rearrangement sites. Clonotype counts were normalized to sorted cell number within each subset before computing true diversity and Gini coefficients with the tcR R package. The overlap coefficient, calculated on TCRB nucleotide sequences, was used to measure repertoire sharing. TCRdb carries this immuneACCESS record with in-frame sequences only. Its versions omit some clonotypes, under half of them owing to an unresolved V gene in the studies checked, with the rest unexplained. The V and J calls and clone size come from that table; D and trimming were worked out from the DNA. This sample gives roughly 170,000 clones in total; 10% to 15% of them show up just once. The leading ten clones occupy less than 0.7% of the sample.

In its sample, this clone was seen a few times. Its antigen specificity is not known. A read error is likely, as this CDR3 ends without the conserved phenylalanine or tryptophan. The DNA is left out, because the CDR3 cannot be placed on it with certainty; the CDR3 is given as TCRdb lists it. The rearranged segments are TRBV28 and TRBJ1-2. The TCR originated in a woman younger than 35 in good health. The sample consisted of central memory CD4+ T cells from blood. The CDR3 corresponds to CASSLLGLAPMY.